These T cell receptor beta chains were read from a single sample in a study of cytomegalovirus exposure and HLA in healthy donors. Method: immunoSEQ multiplex PCR; TCRdb's copy keeps in-frame clones and lacks some. The table has roughly 150,000 clones, over 75% seen once. The sequencing sample was made of PBMCs. Every receptor here comes from a woman aged 18-35 years in good health and CMV-seronegative. The CDR3 runs from the conserved cysteine through the conserved F or W. The D gene is left open where the match is weak. The size of a clone is reported for some rows only, either as once, few or many, or as a class for expanded clones.

abundance	j_gene	d_gene	v_gene	CDR3nt	CDR3aa
.	TRBJ2-7	.	TRBV13	TGTGCCAGCAGCTTAGGCCGGCAGGGGACGGGGCAGTACTTC	CASSLGRQGTGQYF
once	TRBJ2-1	TRBD1	TRBV2	TGTGCCAGCAGTGAACCGCGCGGAAGACAGGGGCGAGTAGATGAGCAGTTCTTC	CASSEPRGRQGRVDEQFF
.	TRBJ1-1	.	TRBV7-9	TGTGCCAGCAGCTTAGCGCAAGGGAGTATGAACACTGAAGCTTTCTTT	CASSLAQGSMNTEAFF
.	TRBJ1-1	.	TRBV6-5	TGTGCCAGCAGTTACTCGGCAGGTCTGAACACTGAAGCTTTCTTT	CASSYSAGLNTEAFF
.	TRBJ1-5	.	TRBV5-5	TGTGCCAGCAGCTCAGGGTTAGGCAATCAGCCCCAGCATTTT	CASSSGLGNQPQHF
.	TRBJ1-1	TRBD1	TRBV30	TGTGCCTGGAGTGCATTAGGACAGGGCTACACTGAAGCTTTCTTT	CAWSALGQGYTEAFF
.	TRBJ2-7	.	TRBV7-9	TGTGCCAGCAGCTTACCGCTCCGGACAGACGCCGAGCAGTACTTC	CASSLPLRTDAEQYF
.	TRBJ1-6	.	TRBV6-5	TGTGCCAGCAGTTACTTCGGAAACAGAAATTCACCCCTCCACTTT	CASSYFGNRNSPLHF
.	TRBJ2-7	.	TRBV10-3	TGTGCCATCAGTGAGGATCCCGGTGATTTTAGTAAGTACTTC	CAISEDPGDFSKYF
.	TRBJ2-5	TRBD1	TRBV11-3	TGTGCCAGCAGCTTAGATGGGACAGGGGGACAGACCCAGTACTTC	CASSLDGTGGQTQYF
once	TRBJ2-7	TRBD1	TRBV4-1	TGCGCCAGCAGCCAAGATGGAACAGGGGGCTTGGGTTCCTACGAGCAGTACTTC	CASSQDGTGGLGSYEQYF
.	TRBJ2-6	.	TRBV5-1	TGCGCCAGCAGACTATTCGAGTCTGGGGCCAACGTCCTGACTTTC	CASRLFESGANVLTF
few	TRBJ1-1	.	TRBV4-2	TGTGCCAGCAGCTCCCTCATTGGGAGGACTGAAGCTTTCTTT	CASSSLIGRTEAFF
.	TRBJ1-1	.	TRBV28	TGTGCCAGCAGTTTCTCCAGGCCCCACGGAACTGAAGCTTTCTTT	CASSFSRPHGTEAFF
.	TRBJ1-1	.	TRBV18	TGTGCCAGCTCACCGGGACAGAACACTGAAGCTTTCTTT	CASSPGQNTEAFF
.	TRBJ2-2	TRBD2	TRBV6-4	TGTGCCAGCAGTGTTAGCGGGAATAGGAACACCGGGGAGCTGTTTTTT	CASSVSGNRNTGELFF
.	TRBJ2-3	TRBD2	TRBV6-1	TGTGCCAGCAGTGAGGGTAGCGGGATCAGAGATACGCAGTATTTT	CASSEGSGIRDTQYF
.	TRBJ2-1	.	TRBV29-1	TGCAGCGGTAGGGGGGGGCCCTACAATGAGCAGTTCTTC	CSGRGGPYNEQFF
few	TRBJ2-1	.	TRBV5-4	TGTGCCAGCAGCTTGGGGCTAGATTACAATGAGCAGTTCTTC	CASSLGLDYNEQFF
.	TRBJ2-7	TRBD2	TRBV11-2	TGTGCCAGCAGCTTACGGGAGGGCCTTTTCTACGAGCAGTACTTC	CASSLREGLFYEQYF
.	TRBJ1-2	.	TRBV19	TGTGCCAGTAAGTCCCCGGGAAGCAGAAACTATGGCTACACCTTC	CASKSPGSRNYGYTF
.	TRBJ1-1	.	TRBV18	TGTGCCAGCTCACTCCCGGGGGGGACCTTGACGACTGAAGCTTTCTTT	CASSLPGGTLTTEAFF
once	TRBJ1-1	.	TRBV5-1	TGCGCCAGCCTCGGGGGGGGAAACGGTGAAGCTTTCTTT	CASLGGGNGEAFF
.	TRBJ2-1	.	TRBV5-1	TGCGCCAGCAGCTTTGTGGGGGGGCTCCAGTTCTTC	CASSFVGGLQFF
.	TRBJ2-5	.	TRBV19	TGTGCCAGTAGCTGGCTTGGGGGGACCGAAGAGACCCAGTACTTC	CASSWLGGTEETQYF
.	TRBJ1-6	TRBD1	TRBV9	TGTGCCAGCAGCGAAACAGGGGTTAGCTCCTATAATTCACCCCTCCACTTT	CASSETGVSSYNSPLHF
.	TRBJ1-2	.	TRBV6-5	TGTGCCAGCAGTTACGGAAGGGAGGGTGGCTACACCTTC	CASSYGREGGYTF
.	TRBJ1-2	TRBD1	TRBV6-4	TGTGCCAGCAGTCCGGGACAGGGCTATTTTGGCTACACCTTC	CASSPGQGYFGYTF
.	TRBJ1-5	TRBD1	TRBV6-1	TGTGCCAGCAGCCCTCCTGGACAGGGAAGGCCCCAGCATTTT	CASSPPGQGRPQHF
.	TRBJ1-4	.	TRBV5-6	TGTGCCAGCAGAGTCGGGGGGAGCATCGGTGAAAAACTGTTTTTT	CASRVGGSIGEKLFF
.	TRBJ2-5	.	TRBV5-1	TGCGCCAGCAGCTTACGAGGCCGGGGAGAGACCCAGTACTTC	CASSLRGRGETQYF
.	TRBJ2-1	.	TRBV5-1	TGCGCCAGCAGCCTACCGGGGAGGACTGAGCAGTTCTTC	CASSLPGRTEQFF
few	TRBJ1-6	.	TRBV4-2	TGTGCCAGCAGCCAAGCCCAAAGACAGGTTGGGTCACCCCTCCACTTT	CASSQAQRQVGSPLHF
.	TRBJ2-3	TRBD2	TRBV7-9	TGTGCCAGCAGCCTGGGGACTAGCGGGGACCTCACAGATACGCAGTATTTT	CASSLGTSGDLTDTQYF
few	TRBJ1-2	TRBD1	TRBV6-5	TGTGCCAGCAGTTACTCGGGACAGGGCGATGGCTACACCTTC	CASSYSGQGDGYTF
.	TRBJ2-3	.	TRBV28	TGTGCCAGCAGTCGGGTAGACACAGATACGCAGTATTTT	CASSRVDTDTQYF
.	TRBJ2-2	.	TRBV6-1	TGTGCCAGCAGTGAGGTGTTACACGGGGAGCTGTTTTTT	CASSEVLHGELFF
.	TRBJ2-7	TRBD2	TRBV27	TGTGCCAGCAGGCGGGACTATTACTCCTACGAGCAGTACTTC	CASRRDYYSYEQYF
.	TRBJ2-1	.	TRBV5-6	TGTGCCAGCAGCTTTGCGTCGTTGAGCTCCTACAATGAGCAGTTCTTC	CASSFASLSSYNEQFF
once	TRBJ2-2	TRBD2	TRBV2	TGTGCCAGCAGTACTCTAGCGGGGTGGAACACCGGGGAGCTGTTTTTT	CASSTLAGWNTGELFF
.	TRBJ2-5	TRBD2	TRBV7-6	TGTGCCAGCAGCCCACTGACTAGCGGCCAAGAGACCCAGTACTTC	CASSPLTSGQETQYF
.	TRBJ2-7	.	TRBV5-1	TGCGCCAGCAGCTTGTATCCCAGGCCGGGGGACTACGAGCAGTACTTC	CASSLYPRPGDYEQYF